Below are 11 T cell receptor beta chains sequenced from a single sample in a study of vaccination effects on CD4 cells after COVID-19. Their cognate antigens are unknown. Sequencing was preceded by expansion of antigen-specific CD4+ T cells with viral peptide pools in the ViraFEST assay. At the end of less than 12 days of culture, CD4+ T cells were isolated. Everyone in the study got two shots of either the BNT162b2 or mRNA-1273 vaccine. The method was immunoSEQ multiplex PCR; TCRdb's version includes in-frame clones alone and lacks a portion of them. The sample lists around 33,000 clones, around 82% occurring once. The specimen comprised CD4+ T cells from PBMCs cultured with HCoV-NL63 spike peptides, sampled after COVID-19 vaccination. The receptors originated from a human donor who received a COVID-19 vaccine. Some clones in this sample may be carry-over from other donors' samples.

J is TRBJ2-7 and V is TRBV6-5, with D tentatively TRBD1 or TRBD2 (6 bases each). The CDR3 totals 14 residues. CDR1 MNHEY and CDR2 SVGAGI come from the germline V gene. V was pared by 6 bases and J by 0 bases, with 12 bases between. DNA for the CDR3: TGTGCCAGCAGGAGGGGGGCCAGCTCCTACGAGCAGTACGTC. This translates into CASRRGASSYEQYV.

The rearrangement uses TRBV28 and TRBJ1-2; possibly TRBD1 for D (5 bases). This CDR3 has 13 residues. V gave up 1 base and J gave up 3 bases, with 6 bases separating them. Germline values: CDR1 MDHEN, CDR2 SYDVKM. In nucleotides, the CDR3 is TGTGCCAGCAGTTTATCAGGGTACTATGGCTACACCTTC. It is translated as CASSLSGYYGYTF.

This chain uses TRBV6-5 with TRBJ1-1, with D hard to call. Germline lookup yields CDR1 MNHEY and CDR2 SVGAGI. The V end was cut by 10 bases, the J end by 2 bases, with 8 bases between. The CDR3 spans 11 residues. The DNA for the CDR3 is TGTGCCACCGACAAAAACACTGAAGCTTTCTTT. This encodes CATDKNTEAFF.

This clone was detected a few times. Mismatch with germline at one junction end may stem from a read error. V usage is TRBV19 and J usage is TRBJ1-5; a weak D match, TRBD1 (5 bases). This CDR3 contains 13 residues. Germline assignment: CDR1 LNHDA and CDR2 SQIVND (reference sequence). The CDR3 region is CASRERGKQPQHF. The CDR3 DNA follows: TGTGCCAGTAGGGAGAGGGGCAAACAGCCCCAGCATTTT.

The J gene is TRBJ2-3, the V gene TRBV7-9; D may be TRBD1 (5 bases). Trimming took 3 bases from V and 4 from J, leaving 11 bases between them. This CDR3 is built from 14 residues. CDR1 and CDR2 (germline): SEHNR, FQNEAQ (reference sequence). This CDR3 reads CASSFTQGADTQYF. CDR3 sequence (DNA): TGTGCCAGCAGCTTTACGCAGGGCGCAGATACGCAGTATTTT.

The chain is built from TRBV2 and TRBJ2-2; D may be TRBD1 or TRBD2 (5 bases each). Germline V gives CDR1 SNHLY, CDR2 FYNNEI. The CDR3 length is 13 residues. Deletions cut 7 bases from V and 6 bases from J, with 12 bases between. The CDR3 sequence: CASTYQGAGELFF. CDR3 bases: TGTGCCAGCACCTATCAGGGAGCCGGGGAGCTGTTTTTT.

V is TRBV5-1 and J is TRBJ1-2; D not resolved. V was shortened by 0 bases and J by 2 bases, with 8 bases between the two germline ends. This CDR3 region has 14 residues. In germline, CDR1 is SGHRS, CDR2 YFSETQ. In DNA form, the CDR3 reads TGCGCCAGCAGCTTGGCCATACTGAACTATGGCTACACCTTC. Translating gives CASSLAILNYGYTF.

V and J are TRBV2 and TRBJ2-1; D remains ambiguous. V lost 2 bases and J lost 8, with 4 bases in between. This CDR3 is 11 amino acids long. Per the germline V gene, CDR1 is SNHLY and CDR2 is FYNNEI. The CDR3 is CASSEIYEQFF. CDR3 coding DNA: TGTGCCAGCAGTGAAATCTATGAGCAGTTCTTC.

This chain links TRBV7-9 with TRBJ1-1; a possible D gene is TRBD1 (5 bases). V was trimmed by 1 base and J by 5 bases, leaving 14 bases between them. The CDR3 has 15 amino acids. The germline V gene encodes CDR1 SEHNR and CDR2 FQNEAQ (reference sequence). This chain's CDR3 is CASSLDQGRGTEAFF. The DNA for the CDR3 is TGTGCCAGCAGCTTAGATCAGGGTAGGGGAACTGAAGCTTTCTTT.

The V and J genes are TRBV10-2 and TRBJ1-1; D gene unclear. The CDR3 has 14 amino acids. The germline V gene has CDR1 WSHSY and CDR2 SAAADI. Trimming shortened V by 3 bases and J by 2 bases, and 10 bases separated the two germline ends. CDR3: CASSERYSNTEAFF. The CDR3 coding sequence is TGCGCCAGCAGTGAACGGTACTCAAACACTGAAGCTTTCTTT.

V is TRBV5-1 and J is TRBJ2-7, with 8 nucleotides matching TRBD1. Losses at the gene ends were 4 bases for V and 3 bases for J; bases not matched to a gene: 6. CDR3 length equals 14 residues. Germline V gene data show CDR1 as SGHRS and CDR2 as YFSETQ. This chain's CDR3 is CASSQGQGNYEQYV. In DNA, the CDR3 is TGCGCCAGCAGCCAAGGACAGGGAAACTACGAGCAGTACGTC.